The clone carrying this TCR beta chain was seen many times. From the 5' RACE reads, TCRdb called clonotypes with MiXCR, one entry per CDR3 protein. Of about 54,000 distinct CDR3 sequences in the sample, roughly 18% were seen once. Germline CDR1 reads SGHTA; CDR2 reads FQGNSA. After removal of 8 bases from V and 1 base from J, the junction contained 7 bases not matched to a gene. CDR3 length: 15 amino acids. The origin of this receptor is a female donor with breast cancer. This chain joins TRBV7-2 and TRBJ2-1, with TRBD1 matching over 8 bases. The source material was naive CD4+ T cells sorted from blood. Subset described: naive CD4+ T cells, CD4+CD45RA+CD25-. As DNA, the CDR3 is TGTGCCAGCGGACTACAGGGGGGATCCTACAATGAGCAGTTCTTC. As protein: CASGLQGGSYNEQFF.